The rows below give T cell receptor beta chains drawn from one sample of a study of STAT5B mutations in CD4+ large granular lymphocyte leukemia. Clones were read by immunoSEQ multiplex PCR, and TCRdb kept only the in-frame ones, dropping some. The sample contains about 35,000 clones, around three quarters of which appear only once. The sample comprised CD4+ T cells from blood buffy coats. Receptors were obtained from a human donor in good health. The CDR3 runs from the conserved cysteine through the conserved F or W. D genes are given only for firm matches. Clone size is shown for a subset of rows, as once, few, many or a class of expanded clone.

V gene	J gene	D gene	clone size	CDR3 DNA	CDR3 protein
TRBV7-6	TRBJ2-1	TRBD2	NA	TGTGCCAGCAGCTTCCGCCAGGGAAGCGGGGGGGACGGTGGGTCCTACAATGAGCAGTTCTTC	CASSFRQGSGGDGGSYNEQFF
TRBV15	TRBJ2-7	NA	NA	TGTGCCACCAGCAGAGTGGACGGAGCCTACGAGCAGTACTTC	CATSRVDGAYEQYF
TRBV6-5	TRBJ2-1	NA	NA	TGTGCCAGCAGCCCCTGGGGGATCAATGAGCAGTTCTTC	CASSPWGINEQFF
TRBV5-4	TRBJ2-2	NA	few	TGTGCCAGCAGCTTGAGGGCGGAAGCACCGGGGGAGCTGTTTTTT	CASSLRAEAPGELFF
TRBV6-1	TRBJ2-3	NA	NA	TGTGCCAGCAGTGAAATGGCGACCACAGATACGCAGTATTTT	CASSEMATTDTQYF
TRBV2	TRBJ2-7	NA	NA	TGTGCCAGCAGAGGTGTGACTGATACCTACGAGCAGTACTTC	CASRGVTDTYEQYF
TRBV7-8	TRBJ2-5	NA	once	TGTGCCAGCAGCTCGGGGGCGGCTAGCGAACAGACCCAGTACTTC	CASSSGAASEQTQYF
TRBV5-1	TRBJ1-1	NA	NA	TGCGCCAGCAGCTTCCTGATCAACACTGAAGCTTTCTTT	CASSFLINTEAFF
TRBV5-4	TRBJ2-7	TRBD2	NA	TGTGCCAGCAGCCGCGGGGCTAGCGGGGGGAACCCCGCCTCCTACGAGCAGTACTTC	CASSRGASGGNPASYEQYF
TRBV9	TRBJ1-6	NA	NA	TGTGCCAGCAGCGATACCGGGAGCGGTGGTTCACCCCTCCACTTT	CASSDTGSGGSPLHF
TRBV14	TRBJ1-1	NA	NA	TGTGCCAGCAGCCAAGTGCTGGGTTGGAACACTGAAGCTTTCTTT	CASSQVLGWNTEAFF
TRBV6-1	TRBJ2-5	NA	NA	TGTGCCAGCAGTGAGACGACATGGGGGGAGACCCAGTACTTC	CASSETTWGETQYF
TRBV4-1	TRBJ2-7	NA	NA	TGCGCCAGCAGCCAAGGTAGGGGGGCGTCCTACGAGCAGTACTTC	CASSQGRGASYEQYF
TRBV6-1	TRBJ1-5	NA	NA	TGTGCCAGCAGTGAAACCCCTGAATGGGGTCAGCCCCAGCATTTT	CASSETPEWGQPQHF
TRBV6-1	TRBJ1-4	NA	NA	TGTGCCAGCACCCGAACCCCACAGGAGGGTGAAAAACTGTTTTTT	CASTRTPQEGEKLFF
TRBV5-8	TRBJ2-3	TRBD2	NA	TGTGCCAGCAGCTTGGGTCTAGCGGGGGGCACAGATACGCAGTATTTT	CASSLGLAGGTDTQYF
TRBV7-9	TRBJ2-3	NA	NA	TGTGCCAGCAGCCCCGGGGTCCGCACAGATACGCAGTATTTT	CASSPGVRTDTQYF
TRBV19	TRBJ2-3	NA	NA	TGTGCCAGTAGTATTGTCCCCGGGAGCGGAGGGGGCACAGATACGCAGTATTTT	CASSIVPGSGGGTDTQYF
TRBV7-6	TRBJ2-1	TRBD2	NA	TGTGCCAGCAGCTTGGGGTGGGGACTAGCGGGAAGTGGTAGCTCCTACAATGAGCAGTTCTTC	CASSLGWGLAGSGSSYNEQFF
TRBV5-8	TRBJ1-5	NA	NA	TGTGCCAGCAGCCCCGAGGAGAGCCAGCCCCAGCATTTT	CASSPEESQPQHF
TRBV19	TRBJ1-2	NA	NA	TGTGCCAGTAGTATAGTAGGGGATGGCTACACCTTC	CASSIVGDGYTF
TRBV20-1	TRBJ1-5	NA	few	TGCAGTGTAGCAGGCCATCAGCCCCAGCATTTT	CSVAGHQPQHF
TRBV5-4	TRBJ2-1	NA	NA	TGTGCCAGCAGCTCCACCTACAATGAGCAGTTCTTC	CASSSTYNEQFF
TRBV19	TRBJ1-4	TRBD1	few	TGTGCCAGTAGCCCCGGGACAGGGTGGGGTGAAAAACTGTTTTTT	CASSPGTGWGEKLFF
TRBV9	TRBJ2-5	NA	NA	TGTGCCAGCAGCCCCACCGACTCTTCGTACCAAGAGACCCAGTACTTC	CASSPTDSSYQETQYF
TRBV10-2	TRBJ1-1	NA	few	TGCGCCAGCAGTGTGCCGGGTTGGGGCACTGGTGAGAGCACTGAAGCTTTCTTT	CASSVPGWGTGESTEAFF
TRBV7-9	TRBJ2-1	TRBD2	once	TGTGCCAGCAGCTTACCGCGAAGACTAGCGGGGGCGAACAATGAGCAGTTCTTC	CASSLPRRLAGANNEQFF
TRBV25-1	TRBJ1-2	NA	NA	TGTGCCAGCAGTGGGTCCGGGGGCCACTATGGCTACACCTTC	CASSGSGGHYGYTF
TRBV10-1	TRBJ1-4	TRBD1	NA	TGCGCCAGCAGTGAGACGACAGGGGGAAAACTGTTTTTT	CASSETTGGKLFF
TRBV5-1	TRBJ1-2	NA	NA	TGCGCCAGCAGCTTCGGGGACGCGAACTATGGCTACACCTTC	CASSFGDANYGYTF
TRBV29-1	TRBJ1-1	NA	few	TGCAGCGTTGAACAGGGAGGGGGCACTGAAGCTTTCTTT	CSVEQGGGTEAFF
TRBV15	TRBJ1-1	NA	NA	TGTGCCACCAGCAGGGCATGGGGGGCCGGGACTGAAGCTTTCTTT	CATSRAWGAGTEAFF
TRBV20-1	TRBJ2-7	TRBD1	NA	TGCAGTGCCCCCACAGGGGTCGAGCAGTACTTC	CSAPTGVEQYF
TRBV5-4	TRBJ2-3	NA	NA	TGTGCCAGCAGCTTGGATCAGCGGGGCACAGATACGCAGTATTTT	CASSLDQRGTDTQYF
TRBV18	TRBJ1-4	TRBD1	NA	TGTGCCAGCTCTGGATCAGGGGGTACTAATGAAAAACTGTTTTTT	CASSGSGGTNEKLFF
TRBV4-2	TRBJ2-1	NA	NA	TGTGCCAGCAGCCAAGATCCGGCGTCCCGTTGGGGCAATGAGCAGTTCTTC	CASSQDPASRWGNEQFF
TRBV10-3	TRBJ1-3	NA	NA	TGTGCCATCAGTCGCTCTGGAAACACCATATATTTT	CAISRSGNTIYF
TRBV5-4	TRBJ2-1	NA	NA	TGTGCCAGCAGCTTGGAGGGGTCCGGGAGCAAGGGCTCCTACAATGAGCAGTTCTTC	CASSLEGSGSKGSYNEQFF
TRBV14	TRBJ2-7	TRBD2	NA	TGTGCCAGCAGCCGCGGGACTAGCGGGGGGTTCAGCTCCTACGAGCAGTACTTC	CASSRGTSGGFSSYEQYF
TRBV18	TRBJ2-7	NA	NA	TGTGCCAGCTCACCTCGAGGGGTTTACGAGCAGTACTTC	CASSPRGVYEQYF
TRBV7-2	TRBJ2-3	TRBD2	NA	TGTGCCAGCAGCTTACAAGGGAGGGGTCGGGATACGCAGTATTTT	CASSLQGRGRDTQYF
TRBV7-2	TRBJ2-1	TRBD2	NA	TGTGCCAGCAGCCCCCGGACTAGCGGGAATGAGCAGTTCTTC	CASSPRTSGNEQFF
TRBV6-5	TRBJ2-2	NA	NA	TGTGCCAGCAGTTTGCAGGGAAGCACCGGGGAGCTGTTTTTT	CASSLQGSTGELFF
TRBV7-9	TRBJ1-2	NA	NA	TGTGCCAGCAGCTCCGGTGGAGAGATCAACTATGGCTACACCTTC	CASSSGGEINYGYTF
TRBV29-1	TRBJ2-7	TRBD1	NA	TGCAGCGTTCTACTACCCGACAGGGGACATTACGAGCAGTACTTC	CSVLLPDRGHYEQYF
TRBV30	TRBJ2-7	NA	NA	TGTGCCTGGACTTCAGGACGGGGGCCGGTCGAGCAGTACTTC	CAWTSGRGPVEQYF
TRBV6-5	TRBJ2-3	NA	NA	TGTGCCAGCAGTTTTGGTTCGGCGGGGAGTACGCAGTATTTT	CASSFGSAGSTQYF
TRBV9	TRBJ2-1	NA	NA	TGTGCCAGCAGCGTCGGCGCGGGACTTGGGGGTGAGCAGTTCTTC	CASSVGAGLGGEQFF
TRBV5-1	TRBJ2-3	TRBD2	NA	TGCGCCAGCAGCCCGGGCGGGGGGTGGAATACGCAGTATTTT	CASSPGGGWNTQYF
TRBV29-1	TRBJ2-5	TRBD2	NA	TGCAGCGCTGGGGGGAGGCGGGAGTTGGAAGAGACCCAGTACTTC	CSAGGRRELEETQYF
TRBV5-4	TRBJ2-2	TRBD1	few	TGTGCCAGCAGCTTTGGACAGGGCTTGAGCGGGGAGCTGTTTTTT	CASSFGQGLSGELFF
TRBV5-1	TRBJ2-2	NA	NA	TGCGCCTCCCACCTTGGGGGCCTGAACACCGGGGAGCTGTTTTTT	CASHLGGLNTGELFF